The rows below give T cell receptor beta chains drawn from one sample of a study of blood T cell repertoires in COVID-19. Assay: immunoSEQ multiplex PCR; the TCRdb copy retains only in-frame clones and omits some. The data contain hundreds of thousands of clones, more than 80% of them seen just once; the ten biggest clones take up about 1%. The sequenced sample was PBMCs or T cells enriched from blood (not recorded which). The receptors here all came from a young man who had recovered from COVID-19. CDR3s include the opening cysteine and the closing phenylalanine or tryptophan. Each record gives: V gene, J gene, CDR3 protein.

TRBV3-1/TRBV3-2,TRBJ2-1,CASSLFDGLTRSSYNEQFF
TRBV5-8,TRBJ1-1,CASSLVWREAFF
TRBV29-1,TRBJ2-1,CSVVSRGGLLRTFF
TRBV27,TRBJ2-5,CASSLRLAGETQYF
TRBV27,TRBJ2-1,CASSFRTAYNEQFF
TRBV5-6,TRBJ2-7,CASSLGTSGYEQYF
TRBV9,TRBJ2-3,CASSVGPGQGRTDTQYF
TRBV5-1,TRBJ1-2,CASSVGQGYGYTF
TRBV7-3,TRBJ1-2,CASSLSGSGYTF
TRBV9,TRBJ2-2,CASSAGTGPYSAGELFF
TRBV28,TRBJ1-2,CASRVGQYYGYTF
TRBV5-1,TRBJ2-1,CASSKSSGGYNEQFF
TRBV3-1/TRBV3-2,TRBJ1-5,CASSGTGFNQPQHF
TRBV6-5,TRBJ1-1,CASQLRWQNTEAFF
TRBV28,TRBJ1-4,CASSLPPRGNEKLFF
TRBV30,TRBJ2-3,CAWNFIGTGPDTQYF
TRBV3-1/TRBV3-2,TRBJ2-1,CASLLSSGKNNEQFF
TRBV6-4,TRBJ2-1,CASRAGGQFDEQFF
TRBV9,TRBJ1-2,CASSVDRVGGYTF
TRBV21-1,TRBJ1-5,CASSIKTQGPTNQPQHF
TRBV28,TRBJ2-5,CASSPQDGQETQYF
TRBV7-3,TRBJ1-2,CASSSKTGNGYTF
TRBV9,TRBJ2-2,CASSVELAGAFSTGELFF
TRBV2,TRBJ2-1,CASSQGTSGSYNEQFF
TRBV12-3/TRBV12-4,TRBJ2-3,CASSLLGADTQYF
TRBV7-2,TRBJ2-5,CASSSQAGQGETQYF
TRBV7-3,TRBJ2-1,CASSPRLAGGLDEQFF
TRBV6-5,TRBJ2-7,CASSPQEPYEQYF
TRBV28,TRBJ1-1,CASSLGGSRYLYTEAFF